This T cell receptor beta chain was profiled in a study of vaccination and CD4 T cells after COVID-19. Sequencing of DNA taken from cultured CD4+ T cells relied on the Oncomine TCR Beta short-read assay. TCRdb reprocessed the PCR reads via MiXCR and lists one record per CDR3 protein. The sample carries 7,100 or so distinct CDR3 sequences, roughly 76% recorded once. In this sample, this clonotype turned up a few times. Its antigen is not identified. Described treatment: approximately 11-day PBMC culture with coronavirus spike peptide pools or control peptides (ViraFEST assay). CDR3 size: 15 residues. V trimming: 1 base; J trimming: 6 bases; junction bases outside the gene matches: 5. CDR1 is MNHEY and CDR2 is SMNVEV in the germline V gene (reference sequence).

Sequencing used CD4+ T cells from blood, cultured in vitro. This sequence was found in a human donor who had recovered from COVID-19. The chain combines TRBV27 with TRBJ2-7; TRBD1 aligns across 11 bases. The CDR3 spells CASSLFPGTGGEQYF. As DNA, the CDR3 is TGTGCCAGCAGTTTATTCCCGGGGACAGGGGGCGAGCAGTACTTC.